The 30 T cell receptor beta chains below come from one sample, sequenced in a study of blood T cell repertoires in COVID-19. Profiling relied on immunoSEQ multiplex PCR, and the TCRdb table lists in-frame clones only, not all of them. The sample lists around 21,000 clones; roughly 83% were seen once. The sample consisted of peripheral blood. These receptor sequences come from a man aged 40-49 years with acute or convalescent COVID-19.

The chain joins TRBV4-1 to TRBJ1-2; D may be TRBD1 (5 bases). This CDR3 has 15 amino acids. Germline CDR1 reads MGHRA; CDR2 reads YSYEKL. Trimming took 0 bases from V and 3 from J, leaving 11 bases between them. The CDR3 DNA is TGCGCCAGCAGCCAAGATCAGGGCAGCGACTATGGCTACACCTTC. Translated: CASSQDQGSDYGYTF.

Note on this clone: Other DNA sequences in this specimen translate into the identical CDR3. The V call is TRBV9, the J call TRBJ1-6, with 7 nucleotides matching TRBD1. With V trimmed by 3 bases and J by 7 bases, 7 bases remained unmatched. From germline, CDR1 is SGDLS and CDR2 YYNGEE. The CDR3 runs to 15 residues. This chain's CDR3 is CASSGTGTENSPLHF. DNA of the CDR3: TGTGCCAGCAGCGGAACCGGGACAGAAAATTCACCCCTCCACTTT.

This chain joins TRBV2 and TRBJ1-2; D is undetermined. Germline V CDR1 and CDR2: SNHLY, FYNNEI. The ends were cut back, 4 bases at V and 5 bases at J, with 11 bases in the middle. The CDR3 length is 13 residues. The CDR3 protein is CASSGVGDYGYTF. The CDR3 region has the DNA TGTGCCAGCAGTGGAGTAGGAGATTATGGCTACACCTTC.

This rearrangement joins TRBV6-2 or TRBV6-3 to TRBJ2-3; no clear D. V was trimmed by 8 bases and J by 4 bases, leaving 16 bases between them. The CDR3 has 14 amino acids. The germline gives CDR1 MNHEY, CDR2 SVGEGT. CDR3 loop: CASRLALLADTQYF. CDR3 DNA: TGTGCCAGCCGCCTTGCCTTGCTAGCAGATACGCAGTATTTT.

This clone was picked up a small number of times. The chain joins TRBV7-8 to TRBJ1-3; D not resolved. Germline lookup yields CDR1 SGHVS and CDR2 FQNEAQ. V was pared by 0 bases and J by 0 bases, with 6 bases between. The CDR3 loop spans 15 amino acids. The CDR3 sequence: CASSLAQDSGNTIYF. In DNA, the CDR3 is TGTGCCAGCAGCTTAGCGCAGGACTCTGGAAACACCATATATTTT.

This clone was counted only a few times. The genes are TRBV6-5 and TRBJ2-7, with 10 bases aligning to TRBD2. V dropped 0 bases and J dropped 6; count of bases not matched to a gene: 5. CDR1 and CDR2 from the germline V gene are MNHEY and SVGAGI. CDR3 length: 15 amino acids. The DNA for the CDR3 is TGTGCCAGCAGTTACTCTAGTCTAGCGGGAGCCGAGCAGTACTTC. Its translation: CASSYSSLAGAEQYF.

The chain uses TRBV5-1 and TRBJ1-2; 7 bases match TRBD1. The CDR3 spans 14 residues. CDR1 and CDR2 from the germline V gene are SGHRS and YFSETQ. V was pared by 4 bases and J by 3 bases, with 6 bases of the junction left unmatched. The CDR3 protein is CASSRGQQDYGYTF. Here the CDR3 DNA reads TGCGCCAGCAGCCGGGGACAGCAAGACTATGGCTACACCTTC.

The chain uses TRBV20-1 and TRBJ2-1; maybe TRBD2 (5 bases). Germline values: CDR1 DFQATT, CDR2 SNEGSKA (reference sequence). V gave up 3 bases and J gave up 7 bases, with 13 bases separating them. The CDR3 has 13 amino acids. In nucleotides, the CDR3 is TGCAGTGCTAGTCCGGGATTGGGTAATGAGCAGTTCTTC. It specifies CSASPGLGNEQFF.

This chain links TRBV19 with TRBJ1-4; TRBD1 is a possible D gene (6 bases). The CDR3 loop spans 14 amino acids. CDR1 and CDR2 from the germline V gene are LNHDA and SQIVND (reference sequence). V lost 1 base, J lost 4 bases, and 7 bases lay in between. CDR3 nucleotide sequence: TGTGCCAGTAGTATAGGACAGGATAATGAAAAACTGTTTTTT. Protein product: CASSIGQDNEKLFF.

This chain uses TRBV3-1 (or the pseudogene TRBV3-2) with TRBJ1-5; 7 nucleotides align to TRBD1. Trimming removed 3 bases from V and 7 bases from J; junction bases left unmatched: 9. This CDR3 has 15 amino acids. Germline V gene lookup returns CDR1 LGHDT and CDR2 YNNKEL (reference sequence). For the CDR3, the DNA is TGTGCCAGCAGCCAGGCCGGGACAGCGAAGCAGCCCCAGCATTTT. It specifies CASSQAGTAKQPQHF.

J is TRBJ2-3 and V is TRBV6-5, with D maybe TRBD2 (6 bases). Germline assignment: CDR1 MNHEY and CDR2 SVGAGI. The CDR3 is made up of 14 amino acids. V was clipped by 8 bases and J by 0 bases, with 12 bases between them. CDR3 sequence reads: CASARDWSTDTQYF. DNA of the CDR3: TGTGCCAGCGCACGGGACTGGAGCACAGATACGCAGTATTTT.

This chain uses TRBV6-5 with TRBJ1-4, with a weak D call TRBD1 (5 bases). This CDR3 is built from 12 residues. Germline assignment: CDR1 MNHEY and CDR2 SVGAGI. The ends were cut back, 6 bases at V and 3 bases at J, with 5 bases in the middle. The DNA of the CDR3 is TGTGCCAGCAGAGGGGCTAATGAAAAACTGTTTTTT. This encodes CASRGANEKLFF.

The chain's CDR3 is CASSYSTGEVTYEQYF. Here the CDR3 DNA reads TGTGCCAGCAGTTACTCGACAGGGGAGGTTACCTACGAGCAGTACTTC. The genes are TRBV6-2 or TRBV6-3 and TRBJ2-7; 8 bases line up with TRBD1. The CDR3 loop spans 16 amino acids. Germline V gives CDR1 MNHEY, CDR2 SVGEGT. The V gene end was trimmed by 0 bases and the J gene end by 2 bases; junction bases not matched to a gene: 6.

J is TRBJ2-1 and V is TRBV24-1; 10 nucleotides line up with TRBD2. This CDR3 is 16 amino acids long. V gave up 7 bases and J gave up 7 bases; unmatched junction bases: 12. Per germline, CDR1 KGHDR and CDR2 SFDVKD. The CDR3 nucleotides are TGTGCCACCAGGAAAGGGGGAGCGGGAGGGCGAAATGAGCAGTTCTTC. This gives the protein CATRKGGAGGRNEQFF.

This chain joins TRBV9 and TRBJ2-2; unclear D gene. The germline V gene encodes CDR1 SGDLS and CDR2 YYNGEE. The germline V and J ends were trimmed by 2 bases and 5 bases, with 7 bases remaining between them. The CDR3 is 13 amino acids. CDR3 protein: CASSVSETGELFF. The CDR3 nucleotides read TGTGCCAGCAGCGTGTCGGAGACCGGGGAGCTGTTTTTT.

This chain uses TRBV24-1 with TRBJ2-3; 12 positions match TRBD1. Per germline, CDR1 KGHDR and CDR2 SFDVKD. The CDR3 loop spans 18 amino acids. Trimming took 5 bases from V and 5 from J; bases not matched to a gene: 13. The CDR3 DNA reads as TGTGCCACCAGTGTTTCCGGGACAGGGGGCTTGCAAGGAGATACGCAGTATTTT. Protein product: CATSVSGTGGLQGDTQYF.

J is TRBJ2-2 and V is TRBV5-8; 10 bases line up with TRBD2. The V and J ends lost 1 base and 4 bases, in that order; junction bases with no gene match: 4. The CDR3 is 16 residues long. Per germline, CDR1 SGHTS and CDR2 YDEGEE. In DNA, the CDR3 is TGTGCCAGCAGCTTGATCGCTAGCGGGAGCACCGGGGAGCTGTTTTTT. Translation: CASSLIASGSTGELFF.

This chain connects TRBV7-2 to TRBJ2-6, with 7 bases fitting TRBD1. This CDR3 comprises 18 residues. Trimming removed 2 bases from V and 0 bases from J; junction bases left unmatched: 7. Germline loops: CDR1 SGHTA, CDR2 FQGNSA. The CDR3 is CASSLLRTGVSGANVLTF. The DNA of the CDR3 is TGTGCCAGCAGCTTACTGAGGACAGGAGTCTCTGGGGCCAACGTCCTGACTTTC.

The chain carries TRBV5-8 and TRBJ2-3, with unresolved D. Looked up from germline, CDR1 is SGHTS and CDR2 is YDEGEE. V gave up 4 bases and J gave up 0 bases, with 9 bases separating them. This CDR3 has 14 amino acids. The CDR3 coding sequence is TGTGCCAGCAGCCCTACTCCTAGCACAGATACGCAGTATTTT. Translation: CASSPTPSTDTQYF.

V and J are TRBV9 and TRBJ2-5; 11 nucleotides align to TRBD2. The trim removed 5 bases at V and 3 bases at J, leaving 0 bases unmatched. The CDR3 length is 13 residues. CDR1 SGDLS and CDR2 YYNGEE come from the germline V gene. The DNA for the CDR3 is TGTGCCAGCAGGGGACTAGCGGAAGAGACCCAGTACTTC. Protein: CASRGLAEETQYF.

This clone turned up a few times. The chain joins TRBV7-8 to TRBJ1-3, with unresolved D. The CDR3 sequence is 16 residues long. V gave up 4 bases and J gave up 0 bases, with 13 bases separating them. The germline CDR1 and CDR2 sequences are SGHVS and FQNEAQ. Written as DNA, the CDR3 is TGTGCCAGCAGCTCCCCTGCTGACAACTCTGGAAACACCATATATTTT. Translated, it gives CASSSPADNSGNTIYF. The full variable domain, its missing parts supplied by reference TRBV7-8 and TRBJ1-3, is GAGVSQSPRYKVAKRGQDVALRCDPISGHVSLFWYQQALGQGPEFLTYFQNEAQLDKSGLPSDRFFAERPEGSVSTLKIQRTQQEDSAVYLCASSSPADNSGNTIYFGEGSWLTVV.

The chain combines TRBV4-1 with TRBJ1-2; D perhaps matches TRBD1 (5 bases). From germline, CDR1 is MGHRA and CDR2 YSYEKL. Deletions cut 5 bases from V and 4 bases from J, with 8 bases between. The CDR3 is 12 residues long. The CDR3 protein is CASSGGGYGYTF. The CDR3 coding sequence is TGCGCCAGCAGCGGCGGGGGCTATGGCTACACCTTC.

The gene calls are TRBV11-2 and TRBJ1-5; 10 bases are a match to TRBD1. This CDR3 is built from 16 residues. The junction had 5 bases not matched to a gene; V was cut back by 1 base and J by 5 bases. The V gene's germline CDR1 is SGHAT and CDR2 FQNNGV. This chain's CDR3 is CASSLGRDRGYQPQHF. The DNA of the CDR3 is TGTGCCAGCAGCTTAGGGAGGGACAGGGGTTATCAGCCCCAGCATTTT.

The chain carries TRBV4-2 and TRBJ1-3; 7 bases agree with TRBD1. The CDR3 is 16 amino acids. V lost 4 bases, J lost 0 bases, and 6 bases stayed unmatched. Germline lookup yields CDR1 LGHNA and CDR2 YNFKEQ. CDR3 in amino acids: CASSRWTGDSGNTIYF. CDR3 nucleotide sequence: TGTGCCAGCAGCCGTTGGACAGGTGACTCTGGAAACACCATATATTTT.

This chain links TRBV19 with TRBJ1-6; weak D call: TRBD1 (5 bases). The CDR3 is 14 residues long. CDR1 LNHDA and CDR2 SQIVND come from the germline V gene (reference sequence). The V end lost 2 bases, the J end lost 9 bases, and 11 bases lay between the germline ends. CDR3 sequence: CASSISDSISPLHF. In nucleotides, the CDR3 is TGTGCCAGTAGTATATCAGACAGTATTTCACCCCTCCACTTT.

The chain's CDR3 is CASTLFFGDYEQYF. The DNA of the CDR3 is TGTGCCAGCACCCTCTTCTTTGGAGACTACGAGCAGTACTTC. The chain links TRBV7-2 to TRBJ2-7; D remains unclear. V lost 7 bases, J lost 3 bases, and 16 bases lay in between. The CDR3 has 14 residues. Germline-derived CDR1 and CDR2 are SGHTA and FQGNSA.

The genes are TRBV3-1 (or the pseudogene TRBV3-2) and TRBJ1-5, with TRBD1 as a possible D gene (5 bases). The CDR3 sequence is 16 residues long. The V end was cut by 0 bases, the J end by 7 bases, with 16 bases between. The germline CDR1 and CDR2 sequences are LGHDT and YNNKEL (reference sequence). The CDR3 loop is CASSQEYRGGGQPQHF. In nucleotides, the CDR3 is TGTGCCAGCAGCCAAGAATATCGCGGGGGAGGGCAGCCCCAGCATTTT.

The chain recombines TRBV10-3 with TRBJ1-5; D gene uncertain. Germline V CDR1 and CDR2: ENHRY, SYGVKD. This CDR3 spans 16 amino acids. V was shortened by 0 bases and J by 7 bases, with 16 bases between the two germline ends. The CDR3 is CAISESLIQEQQPQHF. CDR3 DNA sequence: TGTGCCATCAGTGAGTCCCTAATTCAAGAGCAACAGCCCCAGCATTTT.

J is TRBJ1-6 and V is TRBV6-2 or TRBV6-3; TRBD1 is a possible D gene (6 bases). V lost 3 bases to trimming and J lost 0 bases, with 15 bases between them. Germline loops: CDR1 MNHEY, CDR2 SVGEGT. The CDR3 contains 18 residues. The CDR3 DNA sequence: TGTGCCAGCAGTTATTCACAGGGAGTAAGCTCCTATAATTCACCCCTCCACTTT. Translation gives CASSYSQGVSSYNSPLHF.

This chain joins TRBV19 and TRBJ1-5, with a weak D call TRBD1 (5 bases). Germline V CDR1 and CDR2: LNHDA, SQIVND (reference sequence). The V gene lost 9 bases and the J gene lost 4 bases, with 19 bases spanning the gap. This CDR3 has 15 residues. CDR3: CASRLTGTGNQPQHF. DNA for the CDR3: TGTGCCAGCCGCTTGACGGGGACTGGGAATCAGCCCCAGCATTTT.